The 19 T cell receptor beta chains in this list originate from one sample, sequenced in a study of T cell changes during pregnancy in multiple sclerosis. TCRdb's copy holds only in-frame clones and misses some; the assay was immunoSEQ multiplex PCR. In the table there are approximately 70,000 clones, 92% of which are singletons. This specimen was peripheral blood, taken in the second trimester of pregnancy. The receptors were gathered from a female donor in good health, enrolled as a control in a pregnancy study.

The chain has TRBV5-1 and TRBJ2-2; 10 bases line up with TRBD1. Trimming at V came to 5 bases and at J to 2 bases, leaving 9 bases not matched to a gene. This CDR3 contains 17 residues. Germline CDR1 is SGHRS and CDR2 is YFSETQ. The CDR3 DNA reads as TGCGCCAGCAGTTCTAAACGGACAGGGGGAAACACCGGGGAGCTGTTTTTT. Translated, it gives CASSSKRTGGNTGELFF.

The rearrangement links TRBV6-5 to TRBJ2-3; D perhaps matches TRBD2 (5 bases). The CDR3 is made up of 11 amino acids. The germline V gene encodes CDR1 MNHEY and CDR2 SVGAGI. The ends were cut back, 10 bases at V and 4 bases at J, with 9 bases in the middle. CDR3 coding DNA: TGTGCCACCGGGATGGCAGATACGCAGTATTTT. Translation: CATGMADTQYF.

The gene calls are TRBV5-1 and TRBJ1-3; D is undetermined. Germline loops: CDR1 SGHRS, CDR2 YFSETQ. The CDR3 is made up of 14 amino acids. Trimming removed 2 bases at V and 4 bases at J, with 10 bases between. CDR3 sequence (DNA): TGCGCCAGCAGCTTCGAGCCTGCCGGAAACACCATATATTTT. It codes for CASSFEPAGNTIYF.

This clone was seen just once. This chain connects TRBV6-1 to TRBJ2-2; TRBD2 matches 10 bases. This CDR3 is built from 15 residues. Trimming cost V 6 bases and J 4 bases; bases outside gene matches: 5. From germline, CDR1 is MNHNS and CDR2 SASEGT. The CDR3 bases are TGTGCCAGCAGCCCTCTAGCGGGAGCCACCGGGGAGCTGTTTTTT. Translation: CASSPLAGATGELFF.

This clone came up a few times. The chain uses TRBV14 and TRBJ1-1, with D unresolved. Per the germline V gene, CDR1 is SGHDN and CDR2 is FVKESK. The CDR3 has 15 residues. The V end was cut by 1 base, the J end by 5 bases, with 14 bases between. DNA for the CDR3: TGTGCCAGCAGCCAAGGCCTCTGGCGGCTAACTGAAGCTTTCTTT. Translation gives CASSQGLWRLTEAFF.

This chain uses TRBV27 with TRBJ1-6; D is unclear. The CDR3 length is 19 residues. The germline V and J ends were trimmed by 2 bases and 3 bases, with 20 bases remaining between them. From germline, CDR1 is MNHEY and CDR2 SMNVEV (reference sequence). CDR3 bases: TGTGCCAGCAGTTTAAGGTTTCCGCAGGAGGCGGGCTATAATTCACCCCTCCACTTT. Translated: CASSLRFPQEAGYNSPLHF.

This clone appeared a single time. V and J are TRBV7-3 and TRBJ2-2; no reliable D call. Germline lookup yields CDR1 SGHTA and CDR2 FQGTGA. The CDR3 is 13 amino acids. Trimming removed 5 bases from V and 1 base from J, with 5 bases in between. The chain's CDR3 is CASSPMNTGELFF. The DNA of the CDR3 is TGTGCCAGCAGCCCCATGAACACCGGGGAGCTGTTTTTT.

V usage is TRBV19 and J usage is TRBJ1-1; D gene unclear. CDR1 is LNHDA, CDR2 SQIVND, per germline (reference sequence). The CDR3 runs to 13 residues. Between the trimmed V and J ends, which lost 2 bases and 8 bases, there was a span of 12 bases. The CDR3 protein is CASSIMPSGEAFF. CDR3 DNA: TGTGCCAGTAGTATAATGCCCTCGGGGGAAGCTTTCTTT.

V usage is TRBV28 and J usage is TRBJ1-6; D is uncertain. The V gene lost 6 bases and the J gene lost 0 bases, with 6 bases spanning the gap. The CDR3 runs to 14 residues. Germline CDR1 MDHEN, CDR2 SYDVKM. DNA for the CDR3: TGTGCCAGCAGCCGTAGCTCCTATAATTCACCCCTCCACTTT. It is translated as CASSRSSYNSPLHF. Drawing the rest from reference TRBV28 and TRBJ1-6, the complete variable domain is DVKVTQSSRYLVKRTGEKVFLECVQDMDHENMFWYRQDPGLGLRLIYFSYDVKMKEKGDIPEGYSVSREKKERFSLILESASTNQTSMYLCASSRSSYNSPLHFGNGTRLTVT.

In this sample, this clone turned up once. The V call is TRBV28, the J call TRBJ2-7, with 7 bases lining up with TRBD1. The germline V gene encodes CDR1 MDHEN and CDR2 SYDVKM. The V segment lost 3 bases and the J segment 2 bases; nucleotides outside the gene matches: 1. The CDR3 length is 13 residues. The CDR3: CASSLTGTYEQYF. The CDR3 nucleotides are TGTGCCAGCAGTTTGACAGGGACCTACGAGCAGTACTTC.

The chain employs TRBV30 and TRBJ2-7, with D uncertain. CDR1 is GTSNPN, CDR2 SVGIG, per germline (reference sequence). V lost 1 base, J lost 1 base, and 5 bases lay in between. This CDR3 spans 12 amino acids. The CDR3 sequence: CAWSAQSYEQYF. The CDR3 region has the DNA TGTGCCTGGAGTGCACAGTCCTACGAGCAGTACTTC.

The J gene is TRBJ2-6, the V gene TRBV28; weak D call: TRBD1 (5 bases). V gave up 3 bases and J gave up 0 bases, with 15 bases separating them. The CDR3 consists of 18 residues. Germline CDR1 and CDR2: MDHEN and SYDVKM. The chain's CDR3 is CASSFALGRGSGANVLTF. The CDR3 bases are TGTGCCAGCAGTTTCGCATTGGGGCGAGGCTCTGGGGCCAACGTCCTGACTTTC.

The rearrangement links TRBV7-8 to TRBJ1-6, with 7 bases that match TRBD1. CDR1 is SGHVS and CDR2 is FQNEAQ in the germline V gene. The V gene end was trimmed by 2 bases and the J gene end by 10 bases; junction bases not matched to a gene: 14. The CDR3 loop spans 17 amino acids. The CDR3 DNA reads as TGTGCCAGCAGCTTAATAAGGGGGCAATCATCGCGGTCACCCCTCCACTTT. Residues: CASSLIRGQSSRSPLHF.

The rearrangement uses TRBV27 and TRBJ2-3, with 8 nucleotides matching TRBD2. V trimming: 6 bases; J trimming: 1 base; junction bases outside the gene matches: 6. Looked up from germline, CDR1 is MNHEY and CDR2 is SMNVEV (reference sequence). The CDR3 spans 15 residues. The CDR3 region has the DNA TGTGCCAGCAGCCCGGGGGGGCTGGGCACAGATACGCAGTATTTT. Protein: CASSPGGLGTDTQYF.

The rearrangement uses TRBV11-2 and TRBJ2-7; tentatively, D is TRBD2 (6 bases). The CDR3 extends over 13 amino acids. In germline, CDR1 is SGHAT, CDR2 FQNNGV. Trimming took 7 bases from V and 3 from J, leaving 13 bases between them. The CDR3 reads CASNVGEVYEQYF. The CDR3 coding sequence is TGTGCCAGCAACGTGGGGGAGGTCTACGAGCAGTACTTC.

The chain couples TRBV2 to TRBJ2-7; TRBD1 is a possible D gene (5 bases). The CDR3 contains 14 residues. The V end lost 2 bases, the J end lost 6 bases, and 14 bases lay between the germline ends. CDR1 SNHLY and CDR2 FYNNEI come from the germline V gene. The CDR3: CASSEQGWAPEQYF. CDR3 nucleotides: TGTGCCAGCAGTGAACAGGGATGGGCTCCCGAGCAGTACTTC.

The chain carries TRBV9 and TRBJ2-7; D not certain. V gave up 5 bases and J gave up 9 bases, with 12 bases separating them. The germline CDR1 and CDR2 sequences are SGDLS and YYNGEE. This CDR3 has 11 residues. The CDR3 loop reads CASSRGEAQYF. Here the CDR3 DNA reads TGTGCCAGCAGTCGCGGAGAGGCGCAGTACTTC.

V gene TRBV6-4 combines with J gene TRBJ2-7; TRBD2 aligns across 13 bases. The CDR3 length is 18 residues. V lost 2 bases and J lost 5; bases outside the gene matches: 12. Germline loops: CDR1 MRHNA, CDR2 SNTAGT. CDR3 protein: CASSDRAGTSGVLNEQYF. The CDR3, as DNA: TGTGCCAGCAGTGACCGCGCCGGGACTAGCGGGGTTCTGAACGAGCAGTACTTC.

The rearrangement joins TRBV5-1 to TRBJ2-7, with 13 bases that match TRBD2. Germline V gene lookup returns CDR1 SGHRS and CDR2 YFSETQ. CDR3 size: 15 residues. Germline trimming cut 4 bases from V and 5 bases from J; bases unmatched to any gene: 6. CDR3 loop: CASSPRTSGRHEQYF. CDR3 DNA sequence: TGCGCCAGCAGCCCGCGGACTAGCGGGAGACACGAGCAGTACTTC.